This TCR beta chain was recovered during a study of cytomegalovirus exposure and HLA in healthy donors. The germline V gene encodes CDR1 MRHNA and CDR2 SNTAGT. V was clipped by 5 bases and J by 6 bases; unmatched bases: 6. This CDR3 comprises 15 residues. In the PCR, 60 Vbeta and 13 Jbeta primers were used. TCRdb keeps only in-frame clones here, not all; method: immunoSEQ multiplex PCR. The sample records around 110,000 clones, roughly 70% being singletons. The sequence derives from a woman younger than 35 in good health and CMV-seronegative. Sample: PBMCs. The chain employs TRBV6-4 and TRBJ2-1; TRBD1 matches at 11 bases. As DNA, the CDR3 is TGTGCCAGCAGTTCAGGACAGGGGGCAATCAATGAGCAGTTCTTC. Encoded protein: CASSSGQGAINEQFF.